This is a list of T cell receptor beta chains from one sample in a study of OX40 agonist ivuxolimab in advanced cancers. Sequenced by immunoSEQ multiplex PCR; TCRdb stores in-frame clones only, minus some. The repertoire holds around 77,000 clones, with roughly 85% as singletons. The starting material was CD4+ or CD8+ T cells sorted from blood, obtained in a trial of the OX40 agonist ivuxolimab. The receptors come from an adult with an advanced solid tumor such as melanoma, head and neck, liver or kidney cancer. Both conserved end residues are trimmed from each CDR3.

CDR3aa: ASSPDYRAIHGYT
j_gene: TRBJ1-2
v_gene: TRBV18

CDR3aa: ASSRDRGRGEKLF
j_gene: TRBJ1-4
v_gene: TRBV4-1

CDR3aa: ASSEAGGRGYYEQY
j_gene: TRBJ2-7
v_gene: TRBV6-1

CDR3aa: ASTGAGRGYT
j_gene: TRBJ1-2
v_gene: TRBV5-8

CDR3aa: ASSLGGTSGVGDTQY
j_gene: TRBJ2-3
v_gene: TRBV7-8

CDR3aa: ASSLDVAGNGYT
j_gene: TRBJ1-2
v_gene: TRBV28

CDR3aa: ASSPGTGVADTQY
j_gene: TRBJ2-3
v_gene: TRBV18

CDR3aa: ASSFEQSSYEQY
j_gene: TRBJ2-7
v_gene: TRBV7-9

CDR3aa: ASSLTHSNQPQH
j_gene: TRBJ1-5
v_gene: TRBV7-2

CDR3aa: ASSRGQDTDTQY
j_gene: TRBJ2-3
v_gene: TRBV5-1

CDR3aa: ASSEPTGKVEQY
j_gene: TRBJ2-7
v_gene: TRBV10-1

CDR3aa: ASSLADPPYPQY
j_gene: TRBJ2-7
v_gene: TRBV7-2

CDR3aa: ASSLDSGGVHTQY
j_gene: TRBJ2-3
v_gene: TRBV7-2

CDR3aa: ASSDPGVGAGGYT
j_gene: TRBJ1-2
v_gene: TRBV2

CDR3aa: ASSKVRGAGELF
j_gene: TRBJ2-2
v_gene: TRBV21-1

CDR3aa: ASSVNTGGASGNTIY
j_gene: TRBJ1-3
v_gene: TRBV9

CDR3aa: AWSRRGIGIDTQY
j_gene: TRBJ2-3
v_gene: TRBV30

CDR3aa: ASIGFPGTSENIQY
j_gene: TRBJ2-4
v_gene: TRBV21-1

CDR3aa: AISDRTGLGQPQH
j_gene: TRBJ1-5
v_gene: TRBV10-3

CDR3aa: ASSNFRAFDEQY
j_gene: NA
v_gene: TRBV7-2

CDR3aa: ASSYRTERQPQH
j_gene: TRBJ1-5
v_gene: TRBV6-6

CDR3aa: ASSLAAAGLSYEQY
j_gene: TRBJ2-7
v_gene: TRBV7-2

CDR3aa: ASSGGTGHTDTQY
j_gene: TRBJ2-3
v_gene: TRBV5-1

CDR3aa: ASSERTGGLYGYT
j_gene: TRBJ1-2
v_gene: TRBV4-2

CDR3aa: ASSQRTGDPYEQY
j_gene: TRBJ2-7
v_gene: TRBV18

CDR3aa: ASRTTHGDQPQH
j_gene: TRBJ1-5
v_gene: TRBV6-6

CDR3aa: ASRGRTANEQF
j_gene: TRBJ2-1
v_gene: TRBV6-5

CDR3aa: ASSPGQLSSYEQY
j_gene: TRBJ2-7
v_gene: TRBV18

CDR3aa: ASSSFDQPQH
j_gene: TRBJ1-5
v_gene: TRBV19

CDR3aa: ASSLVTGTGYEQY
j_gene: TRBJ2-7
v_gene: TRBV7-6

CDR3aa: ASSPGMSYT
j_gene: TRBJ1-2
v_gene: TRBV7-9

CDR3aa: ASSGVAADTQY
j_gene: TRBJ2-3
v_gene: TRBV7-2